These T cell receptor beta chains were read from a single sample in a study of OX40 agonist ivuxolimab in advanced cancers. Using immunoSEQ multiplex PCR, the repertoire was profiled, and TCRdb retains in-frame clones only, with some absent. The data contain about 79,000 clones, 94% of them singletons. This sample comprised CD4+ or CD8+ T cells sorted from blood, obtained in a trial of the OX40 agonist ivuxolimab. The receptor source for this set is an adult with an advanced solid tumor such as melanoma, head and neck, liver or kidney cancer. Each CDR3 is given with its conserved first and last residue. The order of the fields is V gene, CDR3 protein.

V gene: TRBV7-8; CDR3 protein: CASSPPGRNSSYEQYF
V gene: TRBV11-2; CDR3 protein: CASSRAAGGDTQYF
V gene: TRBV30; CDR3 protein: CAWSGYSGQVYNEQFF
V gene: TRBV5-8; CDR3 protein: CASSLGLAGGHTDTQYF
V gene: TRBV7-3; CDR3 protein: CASSLTVAGTSGRQGELFF
V gene: TRBV4-3; CDR3 protein: CASSQDPGTMYEQYF
V gene: TRBV5-3; CDR3 protein: CARSLRGGKSNQPQHF
V gene: TRBV10-3; CDR3 protein: CAISGGTSVTPYEQYF
V gene: TRBV27; CDR3 protein: CASRNDRGNTGELFF
V gene: TRBV7-9; CDR3 protein: CASSLEPLEGLPLHF
V gene: TRBV5-1; CDR3 protein: CASSLGLAGGSYEQYF
V gene: TRBV27; CDR3 protein: CASSLRGPSSYNEQFF
V gene: TRBV7-2; CDR3 protein: CASRAGTTAYNEQFF
V gene: TRBV11-2; CDR3 protein: CASSSSYGSGANVLTF
V gene: TRBV5-1; CDR3 protein: CASRSTGDPSYEQYF
V gene: TRBV5-8; CDR3 protein: CASSPRIGDLYNEQFF
V gene: TRBV27; CDR3 protein: CASSFSGYGGELFF
V gene: TRBV7-8; CDR3 protein: CASSHRGLGETQYF
V gene: TRBV4-3; CDR3 protein: CASSQGGFGIGNTIYF
V gene: TRBV5-6; CDR3 protein: CASSSGTSNSPLHF
V gene: TRBV5-6; CDR3 protein: CASSIQGGLDGYTF
V gene: TRBV9; CDR3 protein: CASSVGGLTDTQYF
V gene: TRBV4-1; CDR3 protein: CASSQEVSGVHYGYTF
V gene: TRBV7-9; CDR3 protein: CASSHEGGRADEQFF
V gene: TRBV5-6; CDR3 protein: CASSLGSGGANYGYTF
V gene: TRBV4-1; CDR3 protein: CASSPFRGDNQPQHF
V gene: TRBV28; CDR3 protein: CASSLPPHPTYEQYF